This T cell receptor (beta chain) came from a study of blood T cell repertoires in COVID-19. In the study overall: Whether acute or convalescent, the COVID-19 samples came from the United States, Italy and Spain.

The CDR3 runs to 15 residues. Between the trimmed V and J ends, which lost 8 bases and 1 base, there was a span of 15 bases. The germline CDR1 and CDR2 sequences are SNHLY and FYNNEI. In the study's own analysis: Reference gene primer amplification gave nucleated cell count estimates. Here immunoSEQ multiplex PCR was the method, and the copy in TCRdb shows in-frame clones only, minus some. D and trimming were read from the DNA, whereas the V and J calls and clone size are those reported in that table. The sample has around 300,000 clones; 85% are singletons. Sequences were obtained from peripheral blood. The V call is TRBV2, the J call TRBJ1-5; D may be TRBD1 (6 bases). The sequence was obtained from a human donor in a cohort sampled during active COVID-19. CDR3 amino acids: CASDDRLVSNQPQHF. In nucleotides, the CDR3 is TGTGCCAGCGACGACAGGTTGGTGAGCAATCAGCCCCAGCATTTT.